This T cell receptor beta chain is from a study of cytotoxic CD8 clonotypes in ibrutinib-treated CLL. Study-level findings and limits: Clonality measured at baseline exceeded age-matched healthy donors, tracking circulating CD8+ T-cell counts. Public clonotypes showed up rarely, and on treatment they shrank or held steady. Rising at ibrutinib response, clonality subsequently fell back toward baseline at progression.

Note on this clone: Its antigen is not known.

The V end was cut by 8 bases, the J end by 3 bases, with 9 bases between. Germline loops: CDR1 KGHSH, CDR2 LQKENI. The CDR3 loop spans 12 amino acids. Depths of 1 in 200,000 to 1 in 1 million T cells were the sequencing target. Profiled with immunoSEQ multiplex PCR; TCRdb holds only in-frame clones, not every one. This sample has about 50,000 clones, with roughly 83% found just once. The source was PBMCs, collected after 24 months of ibrutinib treatment. The receptor was isolated from a human donor with chronic lymphocytic leukemia. V and J are TRBV18 and TRBJ2-3; D is ambiguous. Here the CDR3 reads CASHGLTDTQYF. DNA for the CDR3: TGTGCCAGCCACGGCCTTACAGATACGCAGTATTTT. The complete variable domain, with remaining parts taken from reference TRBV18 and TRBJ2-3, reads NAGVMQNPRHLVRRRGQEARLRCSPMKGHSHVYWYRQLPEEGLKFMVYLQKENIIDESGMPKERFSAEFPKEGPSILRIQQVVRGDSAAYFCASHGLTDTQYFGPGTRLTVL.